These 6 T cell receptor beta chains were sequenced from one sample in a study of T cell repertoires in cytomegalovirus infection. The antigens of these receptors remain unknown. From the reads, TCRdb called clonotypes with MiXCR, one entry per CDR3 protein. The sample includes approximately 1,000,000 distinct CDR3 sequences, roughly 30% of them seen just once. Sequenced here: cultured CD8+ T cells from PBMCs, sampled from culture after CMV antigen stimulation. Receptors were obtained from a human donor in good health (CMV status not recorded). Some clones in this sample may be carry-over from other donors' samples.

This clonotype occurred many times. The chain couples TRBV7-2 to TRBJ1-2, with 8 bases matching TRBD1. Germline assignment: CDR1 SGHTA and CDR2 FQGNSA. J lost 2 bases, V lost 5 bases, and 10 bases had no gene match. CDR3 length: 16 residues. CDR3 loop: CASSPWTGLNNYGYTF. The CDR3 DNA reads TGTGCCAGCAGCCCGTGGACAGGGTTGAACAACTATGGCTACACCTTC.

The chain employs TRBV19 and TRBJ1-6, with D unresolved. This CDR3 has 12 residues. The V gene's germline CDR1 is LNHDA and CDR2 SQIVND (reference sequence). The germline V and J ends were trimmed by 8 bases and 8 bases, with 10 bases remaining between them. The CDR3 sequence is CASQAPDSPLHF. The CDR3 DNA reads as TGTGCCAGTCAGGCCCCGGATTCACCCCTCCACTTT.

This clonotype was seen a few times. The gene calls are TRBV2 and TRBJ1-1, with D perhaps TRBD1 (6 bases). There are 14 residues in the CDR3. The V and J ends lost 6 bases and 6 bases respectively, with 17 bases between them. The germline V gene encodes CDR1 SNHLY and CDR2 FYNNEI. The CDR3 DNA follows: TGTGCCAGCAGCCCGGGACAAGCCTTGGCTGAAGCTTTCTTT. It translates to CASSPGQALAEAFF.

This clonotype was detected many times. The chain recombines TRBV27 with TRBJ2-3; 10 nucleotides line up with TRBD2. The CDR3 is 15 residues long. The V and J ends lost 4 bases and 2 bases, in that order; junction bases with no gene match: 3. CDR1 and CDR2 from the germline V gene are MNHEY and SMNVEV (reference sequence). The CDR3 DNA reads TGTGCCAGCAGTTACAGCGGGGGGGACACAGATACGCAGTATTTT. Translated, it gives CASSYSGGDTDTQYF.

The sample holds a few counts of this clonotype. The rearrangement links TRBV24-1 to TRBJ2-1; D is perhaps TRBD1 (5 bases). Germline V gene data show CDR1 as KGHDR and CDR2 as SFDVKD. V was pared by 3 bases and J by 0 bases, with 14 bases between. CDR3 size: 17 residues. The CDR3 DNA reads as TGTGCCACCAGTGATAAAAGTACAGGCCCCTCCTACAATGAGCAGTTCTTC. It specifies CATSDKSTGPSYNEQFF.

This clonotype was counted only a few times. The J gene is TRBJ2-1, the V gene TRBV27; possibly TRBD1 or TRBD2 for D (5 bases each). V was clipped by 3 bases and J by 7 bases, with 7 bases between them. This CDR3 has 12 residues. CDR1 and CDR2 from the germline V gene are MNHEY and SMNVEV (reference sequence). In nucleotides, the CDR3 is TGTGCCAGCAGTTTCTGGGGGAATGAGCAGTTCTTC. The encoded protein is CASSFWGNEQFF.